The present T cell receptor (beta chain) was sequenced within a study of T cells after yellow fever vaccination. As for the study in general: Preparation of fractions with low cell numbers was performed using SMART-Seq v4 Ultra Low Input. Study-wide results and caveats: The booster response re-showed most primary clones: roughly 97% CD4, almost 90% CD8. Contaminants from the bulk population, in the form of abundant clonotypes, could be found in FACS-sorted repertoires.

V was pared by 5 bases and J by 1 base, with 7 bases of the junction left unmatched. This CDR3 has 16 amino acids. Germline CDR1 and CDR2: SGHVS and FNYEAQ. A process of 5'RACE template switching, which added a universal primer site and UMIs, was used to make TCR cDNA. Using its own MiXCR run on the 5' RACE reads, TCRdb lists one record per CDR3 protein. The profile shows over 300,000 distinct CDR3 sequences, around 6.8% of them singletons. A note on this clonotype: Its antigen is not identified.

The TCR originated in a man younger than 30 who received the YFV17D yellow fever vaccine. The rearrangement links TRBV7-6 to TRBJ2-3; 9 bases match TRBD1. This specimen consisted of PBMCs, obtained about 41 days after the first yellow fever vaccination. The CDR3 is CASSRPRTGGTDTQYF. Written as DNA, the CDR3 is TGTGCCAGCAGCCGCCCGAGGACAGGGGGCACAGATACGCAGTATTTT.